This entry lists 25 T cell receptor beta chains sequenced from one sample in a study of glioma-infiltrating T cells. TCR alpha and beta CDR3 regions were amplified from RNA using iRepertoire nested multiplex PCR. TCRdb re-derived calls from the multiplex PCR reads in MiXCR, one entry per CDR3 protein. The table has roughly 130,000 distinct CDR3 sequences, about 25% seen once. Input material: glioma tissue, nonneoplastic brain tissue, or PBMCs (not recorded which). Receptor source: a human donor with low-grade glioma or glioblastoma, undergoing nonglioma brain surgery, or in good health (not recorded which).

This clonotype has ten or more counts. DNA for the CDR3: TGTGCCAGCATCAGTCGGGGGGAGACCCAGTACTTC. Translating it yields CASISRGETQYF. The chain combines TRBV6-1 with TRBJ2-5, with D maybe TRBD2 (6 bases). The length of the CDR3 is 12 residues. The germline V gene has CDR1 MNHNS and CDR2 SASEGT. V gave up 7 bases and J gave up 5 bases, with 11 bases separating them.

The chain is built from TRBV7-9 and TRBJ1-1, with D unclear. Trimming left V 7 bases short and J 3 bases short, with 12 bases between. The length of the CDR3 is 13 residues. Germline assignment: CDR1 SEHNR and CDR2 FQNEAQ (reference sequence). The CDR3 DNA is TGTGCCAGCAACAAGCCTGGGGACACTGAAGCTTTCTTT. Its translation: CASNKPGDTEAFF.

The gene calls are TRBV5-5 and TRBJ2-1, with TRBD1 as a possible D gene (6 bases). CDR3 length: 15 residues. Germline CDR1 and CDR2: SGHKS and YYEKEE (reference sequence). Trimming cost V 0 bases and J 5 bases, with 12 bases left between them. The CDR3 nucleotides are TGTGCCAGCAGCTTGGCGCCACAGGGAAACAATGAGCAGTTCTTC. Amino acid sequence: CASSLAPQGNNEQFF.

The genes are TRBV3-1 and TRBJ2-3, with 15 bases identical to TRBD2. The CDR3 covers 18 residues. J gave up 7 bases and V 3 bases, and 11 bases lay outside the gene matches. Per germline, CDR1 LGHDT and CDR2 YNNKEL (reference sequence). DNA of the CDR3: TGTGCCAGCAGCCAGGCCGGACTAGCGGGGGGGTTTGGATATACGCAGTATTTT. Translating it yields CASSQAGLAGGFGYTQYF.

This rearrangement joins TRBV20-1 to TRBJ1-4; perhaps TRBD1 as D (6 bases). V lost 6 bases and J lost 5, with 16 bases in between. The CDR3 loop spans 14 amino acids. Germline lookup yields CDR1 DFQATT and CDR2 SNEGSKA (reference sequence). The CDR3 loop reads CSALGAGLNEKLFF. The DNA of the CDR3 is TGCAGTGCCCTGGGGGCAGGACTAAATGAAAAACTGTTTTTT.

In its sample, this clonotype was seen a few times. This chain uses TRBV7-2 with TRBJ1-5; D is possibly TRBD1 (6 bases). Trimming stripped 0 bases from V and 0 bases from J, with 15 bases between. Germline V CDR1 and CDR2: SGHTA, FQGNSA. The CDR3 length is 18 residues. The CDR3 protein is CASSLAGPGHYSNQPQHF. In DNA form, the CDR3 reads TGTGCCAGCAGCTTAGCGGGGCCGGGACATTATAGCAATCAGCCCCAGCATTTT.

In its sample, this clonotype was seen once. Possible read error: a much larger clone is one base away. This chain uses TRBV27 with TRBJ2-1; 10 bases map to TRBD2. This CDR3 has 15 residues. CDR1 is MNHEY and CDR2 is SMNVEV in the germline V gene (reference sequence). Trimming cost V 7 bases and J 1 base; bases outside gene matches: 4. DNA for the CDR3: TGTGCCAGCATTAGGACTAGCGGTTCCTACAATGAGCAGTTCTTC. Translation gives CASIRTSGSYNEQFF.

There are a few counts of this clonotype. The chain has TRBV18 and TRBJ1-1, with TRBD1 identical over 8 bases. With 2 bases clipped from V and 1 base from J, the junction kept 18 bases outside the gene matches. This CDR3 spans 20 amino acids. The germline gives CDR1 KGHSH, CDR2 LQKENI. This CDR3 is CASSPDRLVTGEGRNTEAFF. CDR3 DNA sequence: TGTGCCAGCTCACCAGATCGACTGGTGACAGGGGAAGGAAGGAACACTGAAGCTTTCTTT. Full variable domain (outside the CDR3, taken from reference TRBV18 and TRBJ1-1): NAGVMQNPRHLVRRRGQEARLRCSPMKGHSHVYWYRQLPEEGLKFMVYLQKENIIDESGMPKERFSAEFPKEGPSILRIQQVVRGDSAAYFCASSPDRLVTGEGRNTEAFFGQGTRLTVV.

This clonotype was counted only a few times. A much larger clonotype is one base distant, so this may be a read error. V gene TRBV24-1 combines with J gene TRBJ2-1; D is unresolved. CDR1 and CDR2 from the germline V gene are KGHDR and SFDVKD. V lost 1 base and J 5 bases, leaving 2 bases between the germline ends. The CDR3 has 12 residues. The CDR3 sequence: CATSDFNNEQFF. The CDR3 DNA sequence: TGTGCCACCAGTGATTTCAACAATGAGCAGTTCTTC.

The genes are TRBV2 and TRBJ2-2; D perhaps matches TRBD1 (6 bases). Germline values: CDR1 SNHLY, CDR2 FYNNEI. V gave up 10 bases and J gave up 7 bases, with 25 bases separating them. This CDR3 has 16 amino acids. DNA of the CDR3: TGTGCCAACCTAGCCTTTATGGGACATGGGAACGGGGAGCTGTTTTTT. This sequence encodes CANLAFMGHGNGELFF. The variable domain in full, with the rest retrieved from reference TRBV2 and TRBJ2-2, is EPEVTQTPSHQVTQMGQEVILRCVPISNHLYFYWYRQILGQKVEFLVSFYNNEISEKSEIFDDQFSVERPDGSNFTLKIRSTKLEDSAMYFCANLAFMGHGNGELFFGEGSRLTVL.

The rearrangement joins TRBV20-1 to TRBJ1-2; no reliable D call. The CDR3 extends over 13 amino acids. Germline V gene sequence: CDR1 DFQATT, CDR2 SNEGSKA (reference sequence). Trimming took 6 bases from V and 2 from J, leaving 13 bases between them. The CDR3 loop reads CSAPEEVNYGYTF. The CDR3 region has the DNA TGCAGTGCCCCGGAGGAGGTAAACTATGGCTACACCTTC.

This clonotype was detected many times. The genes are TRBV6-1 and TRBJ1-1; D remains unclear. Trimming took 5 bases from V and 3 from J, leaving 16 bases between them. Germline CDR1 is MNHNS and CDR2 is SASEGT. The CDR3 runs to 15 residues. The CDR3 nucleotides are TGTGCCAGCAGTCAGACGTCCGCTGGGTACACTGAAGCTTTCTTT. It translates to CASSQTSAGYTEAFF.

The table lists this clonotype with many counts. The chain is built from TRBV27 and TRBJ1-2, with a possible D match to TRBD1 (6 bases). CDR1 and CDR2 from the germline V gene are MNHEY and SMNVEV (reference sequence). Between the trimmed V and J ends, which lost 7 bases and 4 bases, there was a span of 22 bases. The CDR3 is 16 amino acids. This CDR3 reads CASTRDINGGLYGYTF. The CDR3 region has the DNA TGTGCCAGCACCCGGGACATAAACGGAGGACTCTATGGCTACACCTTC.

This clonotype was picked up a small number of times. The chain has TRBV11-2 and TRBJ2-1; TRBD2 matches at 8 bases. V was pared by 1 base and J by 8 bases, with 10 bases of the junction left unmatched. Germline V CDR1 and CDR2: SGHAT, FQNNGV. The CDR3 extends over 16 amino acids. CDR3 in DNA: TGTGCCAGCAGCTTAGGGAAGCGGGGGCCCCGGTATGAGCAGTTCTTC. This encodes CASSLGKRGPRYEQFF.

This clonotype was seen repeatedly, ten times or more. The CDR3 loop reads CASTPGPDPEAFF. The DNA for the CDR3 is TGTGCCAGCACCCCAGGTCCGGACCCTGAAGCTTTCTTT. This chain joins TRBV27 and TRBJ1-1; no reliable D call. The CDR3 covers 13 residues. Trimming left V 7 bases short and J 6 bases short, with 15 bases between. Germline V CDR1 and CDR2: MNHEY, SMNVEV (reference sequence).

The sample holds many counts of this clonotype. This sequence joins TRBV12-3 or TRBV12-4 and TRBJ1-5, with D hard to call. The CDR3 is 13 amino acids. With 2 bases removed from V and 4 bases from J, the gap between germline ends came to 6 bases. For the CDR3, the DNA is TGTGCCAGCAGTTTAAGTGGGAATCAGCCCCAGCATTTT. As protein: CASSLSGNQPQHF.

This clonotype was detected only a few times. The V gene is TRBV24-1, the J gene TRBJ2-5, with no clear D. Trimming stripped 5 bases from V and 5 bases from J, with 8 bases between. Germline V lookup: CDR1 KGHDR, CDR2 SFDVKD. CDR3 length: 12 residues. DNA for the CDR3: TGTGCCACCAGTGCTTCGGGCGAGACCCAGTACTTC. Amino acid sequence: CATSASGETQYF.

This rearrangement joins TRBV12-3 or TRBV12-4 to TRBJ1-6; a possible D gene is TRBD1 (5 bases). CDR3 length equals 15 residues. V was pared by 2 bases and J by 8 bases, with 13 bases between. This CDR3 reads CASSLSQGVDSPLHF. The CDR3 bases are TGTGCCAGCAGTTTATCCCAGGGAGTCGATTCACCCCTCCACTTT.

This clonotype was detected ten times or more. This chain uses TRBV6-1 with TRBJ1-5, with TRBD1 matching 9 bases. The trim removed 8 bases at V and 7 bases at J, leaving 15 bases unmatched. The V gene's germline CDR1 is MNHNS and CDR2 SASEGT. The length of the CDR3 is 16 residues. The CDR3 reads CASHREQQGARQPQHF. DNA of the CDR3: TGTGCCAGCCACAGAGAGCAACAGGGGGCGAGACAGCCCCAGCATTTT.

The table lists this clonotype with many counts. This chain uses TRBV6-1 with TRBJ2-4; TRBD1 aligns across 8 bases. The CDR3 has 14 amino acids. V lost 5 bases to trimming and J lost 4 bases; unmatched junction nucleotides: 4. CDR1 is MNHNS, CDR2 SASEGT, per germline. The CDR3 region is CASSFGQGKNIQYF. CDR3 nucleotides: TGTGCCAGCAGTTTCGGACAGGGTAAAAACATTCAGTACTTC.

This chain connects TRBV11-2 to TRBJ2-5; TRBD1 might be the D (6 bases). The CDR3 runs 14 residues. CDR1 and CDR2 from the germline V gene are SGHAT and FQNNGV. V gave up 6 bases and J gave up 2 bases, with 13 bases separating them. The CDR3 protein is CASRTGTTQETQYF. The DNA for the CDR3 is TGTGCCAGCAGAACAGGGACCACTCAAGAGACCCAGTACTTC.

The chain uses TRBV7-8 and TRBJ2-7, with TRBD1 as a possible D gene (6 bases). CDR1 is SGHVS and CDR2 is FQNEAQ in the germline V gene. The ends were cut back, 5 bases at V and 9 bases at J, with 26 bases in the middle. This CDR3 is 16 amino acids long. CDR3 sequence (DNA): TGTGCCAGCAGCCCAGGACAGAATGCCAGAATACACGGGCAGTACGTC. This gives the protein CASSPGQNARIHGQYV.

This clonotype was found many times. As DNA, the CDR3 is TGTGCCAGCAGTTTTAATAGGGACACTGAAGCTTTCTTT. Translated: CASSFNRDTEAFF. V gene TRBV27 combines with J gene TRBJ1-1; D is unclear. The CDR3 runs 13 residues. V was cut by 3 bases and J by 3 bases, with 8 bases left in between. Germline V gene lookup returns CDR1 MNHEY and CDR2 SMNVEV (reference sequence).

This clonotype occurred many times. The chain has TRBV20-1 and TRBJ1-4, with D maybe TRBD1 (6 bases). V was clipped by 5 bases and J by 7 bases, with 14 bases between them. This CDR3 comprises 13 residues. Germline CDR1 and CDR2: DFQATT and SNEGSKA (reference sequence). Here the CDR3 reads CSASGEDGEKLFF. The CDR3 region has the DNA TGCAGTGCTTCAGGGGAGGATGGTGAAAAACTGTTTTTT.

This clonotype was seen a few times. The chain recombines TRBV7-8 with TRBJ1-1; D is perhaps TRBD1 (6 bases). With 1 base removed from V and 1 base from J, the gap between germline ends came to 10 bases. Germline CDR1 reads SGHVS; CDR2 reads FQNEAQ. The length of the CDR3 is 15 residues. CDR3 sequence: CASSLVKDRNTEAFF. The CDR3 nucleotides read TGTGCCAGCAGCTTAGTGAAGGACAGGAACACTGAAGCTTTCTTT.